The 14 T cell receptor beta chains given below trace back to one sample, sequenced in a study of control samples from healthy donors and cancer patients. Assay: immunoSEQ multiplex PCR; the TCRdb copy retains only in-frame clones and omits some. The repertoire consists of around 83,000 clones, with over 85% occurring once and the leading ten covering roughly 1.3%. The sample comprised PBMCs. The receptors come from a woman aged 40-49 years with lung cancer.

J is TRBJ1-2 and V is TRBV13, with a possible D match to TRBD1 (5 bases). This CDR3 comprises 14 residues. With 0 bases removed from V and 2 bases from J, the gap between germline ends came to 7 bases. CDR1 is PRHDT, CDR2 FYEKMQ, per germline (reference sequence). In nucleotides, the CDR3 is TGTGCCAGCAGCTTAGGAAAGGGGAACTATGGCTACACCTTC. Amino acids: CASSLGKGNYGYTF.

The rearrangement uses TRBV7-2 and TRBJ2-7; D could derive from TRBD1 or TRBD2 (6 bases each). V lost 1 base, J lost 7 bases, and 20 bases lay in between. The CDR3 has 16 residues. Germline CDR1 and CDR2: SGHTA and FQGNSA. Here the CDR3 reads CASSLGGQGRLGEQYF. CDR3 bases: TGTGCCAGCAGCTTAGGGGGTCAGGGGAGGTTAGGGGAGCAGTACTTC.

This clone was seen only once. The chain recombines TRBV5-6 with TRBJ1-1; D is unclear. This CDR3 contains 13 residues. Per germline, CDR1 SGHDT and CDR2 YYEEEE. V was shortened by 2 bases and J by 2 bases, with 7 bases between the two germline ends. CDR3 protein: CASSFRDNTEAFF. The CDR3 DNA sequence: TGTGCCAGCAGCTTCCGCGATAACACTGAAGCTTTCTTT.

This chain connects TRBV6-1 to TRBJ1-1; D remains unclear. The CDR3 contains 14 residues. Looked up from germline, CDR1 is MNHNS and CDR2 is SASEGT. The germline V and J ends were trimmed by 2 bases and 0 bases, with 7 bases remaining between them. The CDR3 DNA reads TGTGCCAGCAGTGAACGATCCATGAACACTGAAGCTTTCTTT. This codes for CASSERSMNTEAFF.

V gene TRBV5-4 combines with J gene TRBJ2-5; no clear D. The ends were cut back, 0 bases at V and 0 bases at J, with 9 bases in the middle. CDR1 and CDR2 from the germline V gene are SGHNT and YYREEE (reference sequence). The length of the CDR3 is 15 residues. CDR3 DNA sequence: TGTGCCAGCAGCTTGGTGTCAGGTTACCAAGAGACCCAGTACTTC. It codes for CASSLVSGYQETQYF.

The genes are TRBV4-1 and TRBJ1-2, with D maybe TRBD1 (5 bases). The CDR3 spans 17 residues. V was cut by 0 bases and J by 6 bases, with 20 bases left in between. Per germline, CDR1 MGHRA and CDR2 YSYEKL. The CDR3 nucleotides read TGCGCCAGCAGCCAAGAAGTGGGGACGCTCATTGTACATGGCTACACCTTC. It translates to CASSQEVGTLIVHGYTF.

The chain joins TRBV19 to TRBJ1-4, with 8 bases matching TRBD1. The CDR3 is 13 residues long. Germline V gene sequence: CDR1 LNHDA, CDR2 SQIVND (reference sequence). CDR3 nucleotides: TGTTCCCCCCTGGACAGGGTAGGTGAAAAACTGTTTTTT. Its protein product is CSPLDRVGEKLFF.

The chain is built from TRBV5-5 and TRBJ1-2, with 7 bases lining up with TRBD1. The V and J ends lost 4 bases and 4 bases, in that order; junction bases with no gene match: 13. Per germline, CDR1 SGHKS and CDR2 YYEKEE (reference sequence). The CDR3 has 16 amino acids. CDR3 sequence reads: CASSRTGQPTTYGYTF. CDR3 coding DNA: TGTGCCAGCAGCCGGACAGGACAGCCTACCACCTATGGCTACACCTTC. Full variable domain (rest looked up from reference TRBV5-5 and TRBJ1-2): DAGVTQSPTHLIKTRGQQVTLRCSPISGHKSVSWYQQVLGQGPQFIFQYYEKEERGRGNFPDRFSARQFPNYSSELNVNALLLGDSALYLCASSRTGQPTTYGYTFGSGTRLTVV.

This chain connects TRBV6-1 to TRBJ1-2, with 7 bases that match TRBD1. The CDR3 is 15 residues long. Germline CDR1 reads MNHNS; CDR2 reads SASEGT. The V gene end was trimmed by 2 bases and the J gene end by 8 bases; junction bases not matched to a gene: 11. CDR3: CASSEWKRGLSGYTF. The CDR3 DNA reads TGTGCCAGCAGTGAATGGAAAAGGGGGCTGAGCGGCTACACCTTC.

The J gene is TRBJ2-5, the V gene TRBV3-1 (or the pseudogene TRBV3-2); 9 bases are shared with TRBD2. V lost 4 bases, J lost 1 base, and 10 bases stayed unmatched. The germline gives CDR1 LGHDT, CDR2 YNNKEL (reference sequence). The CDR3 runs to 17 residues. The CDR3 DNA is TGTGCCAGCAGCCCTCTGGGGCTAGCGGGGTCCCAAGAGACCCAGTACTTC. Its translation is CASSPLGLAGSQETQYF.

The chain combines TRBV4-1 with TRBJ1-5; D gene unclear. This CDR3 is 17 amino acids long. The V gene lost 0 bases and the J gene lost 1 base, with 13 bases spanning the gap. Germline assignment: CDR1 MGHRA and CDR2 YSYEKL. In DNA, the CDR3 is TGCGCCAGCAGCCAAGATTCGTTACAGCGAAGCAATCAGCCCCAGCATTTT. This gives the protein CASSQDSLQRSNQPQHF.

This chain connects TRBV7-9 to TRBJ2-2, with 11 bases aligning to TRBD1. The V gene end was trimmed by 5 bases and the J gene end by 4 bases; junction bases not matched to a gene: 6. The CDR3 is 16 residues long. Germline V gene data show CDR1 as SEHNR and CDR2 as FQNEAQ (reference sequence). CDR3 amino acids: CASSPGQGASTGELFF. In DNA form, the CDR3 reads TGTGCCAGCAGCCCAGGACAGGGGGCGAGCACCGGGGAGCTGTTTTTT.

This rearrangement joins TRBV19 to TRBJ1-5, with no clear D. The CDR3 spans 14 residues. Trimming shortened V by 7 bases and J by 1 base, and 11 bases separated the two germline ends. Germline-derived CDR1 and CDR2 are LNHDA and SQIVND (reference sequence). CDR3: CASNYDGSNQPQHF. CDR3 DNA: TGTGCCAGTAATTACGACGGAAGCAATCAGCCCCAGCATTTT.

The CDR3 loop reads CASSRGAQTKNIQYF. The CDR3 bases are TGTGCCAGCAGCCGGGGGGCGCAAACCAAAAACATTCAGTACTTC. The chain uses TRBV3-1 (or the pseudogene TRBV3-2) and TRBJ2-4; tentatively, D is TRBD1 or TRBD2 (6 bases each). V lost 4 bases and J lost 2, with 12 bases in between. The CDR3 is made up of 15 amino acids. Germline loops: CDR1 LGHDT, CDR2 YNNKEL (reference sequence).